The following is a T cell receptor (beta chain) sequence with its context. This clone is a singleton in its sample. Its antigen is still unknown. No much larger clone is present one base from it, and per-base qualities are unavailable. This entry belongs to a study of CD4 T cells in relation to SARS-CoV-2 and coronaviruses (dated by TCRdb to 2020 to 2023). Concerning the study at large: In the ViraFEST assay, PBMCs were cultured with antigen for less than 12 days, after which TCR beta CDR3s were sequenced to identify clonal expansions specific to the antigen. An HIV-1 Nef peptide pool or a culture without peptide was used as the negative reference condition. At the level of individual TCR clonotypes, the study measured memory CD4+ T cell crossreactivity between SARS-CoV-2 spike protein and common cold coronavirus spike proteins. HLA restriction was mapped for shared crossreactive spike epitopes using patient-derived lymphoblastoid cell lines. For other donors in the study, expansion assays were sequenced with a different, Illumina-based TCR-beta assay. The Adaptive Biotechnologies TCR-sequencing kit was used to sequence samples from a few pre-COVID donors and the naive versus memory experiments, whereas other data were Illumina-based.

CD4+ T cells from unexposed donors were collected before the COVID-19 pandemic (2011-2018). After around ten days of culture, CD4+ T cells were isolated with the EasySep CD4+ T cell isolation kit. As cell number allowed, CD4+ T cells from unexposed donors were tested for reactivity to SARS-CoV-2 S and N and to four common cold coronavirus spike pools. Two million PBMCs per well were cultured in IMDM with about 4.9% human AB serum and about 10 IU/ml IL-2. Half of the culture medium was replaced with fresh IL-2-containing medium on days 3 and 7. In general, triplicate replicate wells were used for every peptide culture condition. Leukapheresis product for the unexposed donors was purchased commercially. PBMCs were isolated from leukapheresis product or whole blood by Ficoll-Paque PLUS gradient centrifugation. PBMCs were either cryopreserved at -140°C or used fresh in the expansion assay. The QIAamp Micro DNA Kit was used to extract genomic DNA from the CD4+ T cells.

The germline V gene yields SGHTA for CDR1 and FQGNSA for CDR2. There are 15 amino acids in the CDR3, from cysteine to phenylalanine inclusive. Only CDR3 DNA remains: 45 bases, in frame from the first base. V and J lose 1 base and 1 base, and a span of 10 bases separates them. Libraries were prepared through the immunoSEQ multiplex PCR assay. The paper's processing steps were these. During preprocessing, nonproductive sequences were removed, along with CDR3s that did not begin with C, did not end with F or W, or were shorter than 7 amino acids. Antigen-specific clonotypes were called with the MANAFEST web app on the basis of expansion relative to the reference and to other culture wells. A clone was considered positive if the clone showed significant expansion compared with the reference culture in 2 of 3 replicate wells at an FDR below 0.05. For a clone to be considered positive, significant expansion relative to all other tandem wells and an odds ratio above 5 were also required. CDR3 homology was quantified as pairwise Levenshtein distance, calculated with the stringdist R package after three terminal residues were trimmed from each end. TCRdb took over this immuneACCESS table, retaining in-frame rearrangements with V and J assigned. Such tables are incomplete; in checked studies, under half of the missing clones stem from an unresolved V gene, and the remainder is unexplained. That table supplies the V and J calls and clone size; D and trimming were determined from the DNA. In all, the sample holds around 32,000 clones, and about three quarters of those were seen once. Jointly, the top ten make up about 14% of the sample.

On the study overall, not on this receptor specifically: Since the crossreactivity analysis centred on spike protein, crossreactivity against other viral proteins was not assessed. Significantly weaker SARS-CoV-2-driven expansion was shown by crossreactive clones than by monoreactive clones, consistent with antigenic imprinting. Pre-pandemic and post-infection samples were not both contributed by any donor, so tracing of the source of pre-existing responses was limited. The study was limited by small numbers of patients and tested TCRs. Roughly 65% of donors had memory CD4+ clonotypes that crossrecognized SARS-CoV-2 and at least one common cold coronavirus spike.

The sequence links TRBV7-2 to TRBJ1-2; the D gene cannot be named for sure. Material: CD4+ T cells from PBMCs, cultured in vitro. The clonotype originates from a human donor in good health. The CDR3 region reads CASSLDQPFNYGYTF. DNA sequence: TGTGCCAGCAGCTTAGACCAGCCTTTTAACTATGGCTACACCTTC.